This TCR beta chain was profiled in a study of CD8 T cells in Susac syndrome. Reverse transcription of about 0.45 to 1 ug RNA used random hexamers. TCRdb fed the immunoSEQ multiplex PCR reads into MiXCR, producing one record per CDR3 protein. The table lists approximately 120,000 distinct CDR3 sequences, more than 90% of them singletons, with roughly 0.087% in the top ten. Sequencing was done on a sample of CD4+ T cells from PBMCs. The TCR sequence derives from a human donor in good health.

The CDR3 region is CASSATGFSRYEQYF. In nucleotides, the CDR3 is TGTGCCAGCAGTGCGACAGGCTTCAGCAGGTACGAGCAGTACTTC. The rearrangement joins TRBV21-1 to TRBJ2-7; no check of the table's D call, TRBD1, against the DNA was made. TRBV21-1 is reported as a pseudogene. The CDR3 totals 15 residues.